The present T cell receptor (beta chain) was sequenced within a study of CD4+ T cells in melanoma. General study findings and limits: In melanoma, neoantigen-specific CD4+ T cells reportedly differed in differentiation state. CD8+ T cell, macrophage and B cell function reportedly correlated with neoantigen-specific CD4+ T cells.

Points on this clone: Antigen unknown.

The data were produced by immunoSEQ multiplex PCR, yet TCRdb's version contains in-frame clones alone and is incomplete. The sample shows 13,000 or so clones, roughly 72% of them seen only once. V dropped 3 bases and J dropped 0 bases, with 11 bases sitting between them. This CDR3 has 15 residues. CDR1 is MNHEY, CDR2 SMNVEV, per germline (reference sequence). The sequencing input was cells from a culture (not recorded whether cultured in vitro). The V and J genes are TRBV27 and TRBJ1-2; D is unresolved. The TCR comes from a human donor with melanoma. The CDR3 region is CASSLSRASNYGYTF. CDR3 DNA sequence: TGTGCCAGCAGTTTGTCCCGGGCCTCTAACTATGGCTACACCTTC.